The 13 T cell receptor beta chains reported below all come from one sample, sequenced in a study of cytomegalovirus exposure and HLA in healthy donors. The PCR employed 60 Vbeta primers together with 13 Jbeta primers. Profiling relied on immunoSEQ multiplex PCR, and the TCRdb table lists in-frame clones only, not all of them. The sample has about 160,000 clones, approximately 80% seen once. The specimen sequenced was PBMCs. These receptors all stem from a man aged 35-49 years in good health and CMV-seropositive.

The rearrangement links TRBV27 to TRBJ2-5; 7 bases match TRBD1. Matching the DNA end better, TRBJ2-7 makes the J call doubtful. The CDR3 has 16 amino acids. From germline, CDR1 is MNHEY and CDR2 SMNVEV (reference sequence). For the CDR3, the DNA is TGTGCCAGCAGTCCCTCCACAGGGGCGAGGTCCTACGAGCAGTACTTC. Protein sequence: CASSPSTGARSYEQYF.

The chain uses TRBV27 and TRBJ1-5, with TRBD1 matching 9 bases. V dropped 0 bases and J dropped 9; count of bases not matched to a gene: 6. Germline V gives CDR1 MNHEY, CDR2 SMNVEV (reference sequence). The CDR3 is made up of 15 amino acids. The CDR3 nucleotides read TGTGCCAGCAGTTTATCGGTGACAGGGGGGTTGCCCCAGCATTTT. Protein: CASSLSVTGGLPQHF.

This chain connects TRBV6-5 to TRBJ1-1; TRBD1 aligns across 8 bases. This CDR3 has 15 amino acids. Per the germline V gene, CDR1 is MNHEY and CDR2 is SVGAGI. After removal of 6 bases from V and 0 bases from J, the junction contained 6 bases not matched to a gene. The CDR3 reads CASRTGEPMNTEAFF. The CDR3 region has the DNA TGTGCCAGCAGGACAGGGGAGCCAATGAACACTGAAGCTTTCTTT.

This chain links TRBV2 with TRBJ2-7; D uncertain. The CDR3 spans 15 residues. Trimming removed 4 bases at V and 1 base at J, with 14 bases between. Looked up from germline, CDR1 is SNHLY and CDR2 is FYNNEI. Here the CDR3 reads CASSVEKSWSYEQYF. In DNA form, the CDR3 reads TGTGCCAGCAGTGTCGAGAAGAGCTGGTCCTACGAGCAGTACTTC.

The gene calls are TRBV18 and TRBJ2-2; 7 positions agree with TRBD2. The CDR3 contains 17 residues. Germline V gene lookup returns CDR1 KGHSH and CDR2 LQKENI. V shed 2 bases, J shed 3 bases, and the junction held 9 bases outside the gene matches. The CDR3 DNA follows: TGTGCCAGCTCACCAAGGCTATCAGCGGGGTACACCGGGGAGCTGTTTTTT. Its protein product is CASSPRLSAGYTGELFF.

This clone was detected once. CDR3 protein: CASSFPPGGETQYF. In DNA form, the CDR3 reads TGCGCCAGCAGCTTCCCCCCAGGAGGGGAGACCCAGTACTTC. This rearrangement joins TRBV5-1 to TRBJ2-5; tentatively, D is TRBD2 (6 bases). V was trimmed by 2 bases and J by 5 bases, leaving 13 bases between them. Germline V gene lookup returns CDR1 SGHRS and CDR2 YFSETQ. The CDR3 consists of 14 residues.

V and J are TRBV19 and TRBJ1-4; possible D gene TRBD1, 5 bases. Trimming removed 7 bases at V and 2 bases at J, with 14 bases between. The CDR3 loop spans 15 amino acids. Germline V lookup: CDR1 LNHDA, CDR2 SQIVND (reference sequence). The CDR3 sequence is CASNSGRDTNEKLFF. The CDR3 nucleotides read TGTGCCAGTAATTCAGGGAGGGACACTAATGAAAAACTGTTTTTT.

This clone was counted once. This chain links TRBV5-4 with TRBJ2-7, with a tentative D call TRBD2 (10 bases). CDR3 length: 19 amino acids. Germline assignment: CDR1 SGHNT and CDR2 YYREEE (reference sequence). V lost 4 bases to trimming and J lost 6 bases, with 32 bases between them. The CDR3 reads CASSEGGTGYSGRLGEQYF. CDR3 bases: TGTGCCAGCAGCGAGGGAGGGACAGGGTATAGCGGGAGGCTGGGCGAGCAGTACTTC.

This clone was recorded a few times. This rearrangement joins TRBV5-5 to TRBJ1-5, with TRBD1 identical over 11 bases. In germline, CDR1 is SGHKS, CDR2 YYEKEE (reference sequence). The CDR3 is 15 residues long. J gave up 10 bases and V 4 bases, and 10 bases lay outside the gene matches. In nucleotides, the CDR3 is TGTGCCAGCAGCGCGGGACAGGGGGGCGTAAGTCCCCAGCATTTT. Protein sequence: CASSAGQGGVSPQHF.

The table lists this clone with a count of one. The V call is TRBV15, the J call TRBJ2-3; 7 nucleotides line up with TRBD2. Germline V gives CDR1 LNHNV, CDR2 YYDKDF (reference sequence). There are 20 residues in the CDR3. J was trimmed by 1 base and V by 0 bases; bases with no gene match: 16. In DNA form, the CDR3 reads TGTGCCACCAGCAGAGATAGCCCTATATCGACTAGCCAAGGCACAGATACGCAGTATTTT. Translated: CATSRDSPISTSQGTDTQYF.

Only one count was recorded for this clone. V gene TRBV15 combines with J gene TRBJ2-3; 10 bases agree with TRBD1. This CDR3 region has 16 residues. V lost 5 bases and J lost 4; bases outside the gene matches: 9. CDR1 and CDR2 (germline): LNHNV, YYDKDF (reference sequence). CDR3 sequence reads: CATSSGGQGISDTQYF. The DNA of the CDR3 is TGTGCCACCAGCTCGGGGGGACAGGGGATATCAGATACGCAGTATTTT.

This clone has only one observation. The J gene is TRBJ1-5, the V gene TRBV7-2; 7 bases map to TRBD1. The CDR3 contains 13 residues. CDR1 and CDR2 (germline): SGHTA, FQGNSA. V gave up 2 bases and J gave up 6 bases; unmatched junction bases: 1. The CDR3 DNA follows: TGTGCCAGCAGCTTAAGGGACAGTCAGCCCCAGCATTTT. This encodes CASSLRDSQPQHF.

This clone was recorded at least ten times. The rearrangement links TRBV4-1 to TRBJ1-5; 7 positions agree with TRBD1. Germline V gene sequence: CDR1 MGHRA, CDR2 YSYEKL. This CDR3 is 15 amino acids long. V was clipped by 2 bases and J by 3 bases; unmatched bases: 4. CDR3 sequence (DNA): TGCGCCAGCAGCCAACTGGGACAGCTCAATCAGCCCCAGCATTTT. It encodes CASSQLGQLNQPQHF.